This T cell receptor (beta chain) was sequenced for a study of cytomegalovirus exposure and HLA in healthy donors. Germline CDR1 MNHEY, CDR2 SMNVEV (reference sequence). The CDR3 totals 15 residues. The V segment lost 5 bases and the J segment 3 bases; nucleotides outside the gene matches: 7. The primer mix had 60 Vbeta and 13 Jbeta primers. This table comes from immunoSEQ multiplex PCR, and its TCRdb copy is limited to in-frame clones, with some not included. The sample records more than 90,000 clones, under 90% being singletons. Sample: PBMCs. The clonotype comes from a man over 45 in good health and CMV-seronegative. The rearrangement links TRBV27 to TRBJ2-7; 10 bases map to TRBD2. CDR3 nucleotide sequence: TGTGCCAGCAGTCCCGGCACTAGCGGGGTCTACGAGCAGTACTTC. Protein: CASSPGTSGVYEQYF.